The text below deals with one T cell receptor (beta chain). Its target is unknown. The data belong to a study of Ad26.COV2.S vaccination and SARS-CoV-2 variants. Overall study: Donor got 5x10^10 or 1x10^11 viral particles of Ad26.COV2.S. General observations from the study: From the TCR breadth and depth analyses, total T cell responses may have been underestimated. People who got the vaccine or the placebo had similar non-spike TCR breadth.

V shed 0 bases and J shed 6 bases, with 4 bases lying between them. The CDR3 has 13 amino acids. From germline, CDR1 is SGHRS and CDR2 YFSETQ. Measured with immunoSEQ multiplex PCR; TCRdb has only the in-frame clones, and not every one. This sample has around 300,000 clones, with approximately 90% found just once. Treatment reported: roughly 18 received Ad26.COV2.S at low or high dose, single or two shots; five or six received placebo; per-sample allocation not given. Day 63 after the first vaccine or placebo injection was the time point for sampling. The receptor comes from a person between 18 and 59 years old who received the Ad26.COV2.S COVID-19 vaccine or a placebo. Sample: peripheral blood, taken in a trial of Ad26.COV2.S vaccine versus placebo. The chain employs TRBV5-1 and TRBJ1-6, with D unresolved. The CDR3 region is CASSLEPNSPLHF. In DNA form, the CDR3 reads TGCGCCAGCAGCTTGGAACCTAATTCACCCCTCCACTTT.